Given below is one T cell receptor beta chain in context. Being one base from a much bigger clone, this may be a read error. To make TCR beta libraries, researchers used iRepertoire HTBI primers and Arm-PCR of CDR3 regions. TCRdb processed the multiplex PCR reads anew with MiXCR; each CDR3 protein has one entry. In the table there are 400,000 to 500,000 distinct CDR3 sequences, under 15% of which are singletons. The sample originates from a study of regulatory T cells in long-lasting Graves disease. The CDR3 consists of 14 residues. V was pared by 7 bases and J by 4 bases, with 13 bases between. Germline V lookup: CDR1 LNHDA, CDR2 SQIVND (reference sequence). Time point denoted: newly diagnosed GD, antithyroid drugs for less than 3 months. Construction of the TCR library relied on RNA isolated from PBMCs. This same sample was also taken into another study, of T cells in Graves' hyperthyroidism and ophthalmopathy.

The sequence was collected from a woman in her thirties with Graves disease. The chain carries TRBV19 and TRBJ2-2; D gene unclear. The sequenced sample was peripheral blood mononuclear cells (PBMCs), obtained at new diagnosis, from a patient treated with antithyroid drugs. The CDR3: CASTVQVGTGELFF. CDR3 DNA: TGTGCCAGTACCGTCCAGGTCGGCACCGGGGAGCTGTTTTTT.